This TCR beta chain derives from a study of blood T cell repertoires in COVID-19. Here immunoSEQ multiplex PCR was the method, and the copy in TCRdb shows in-frame clones only, minus some. The sample contains fewer than 140,000 clones, less than 80% of which appear only once. In germline, CDR1 is SQVTM, CDR2 ANQGSEA. The CDR3 is 15 residues long. V was shortened by 0 bases and J by 4 bases, with 10 bases between the two germline ends. Material for sequencing was peripheral blood. This sequence originates from a man older than 75 with COVID-19, enrolled during active disease. The V call is TRBV29-1, the J call TRBJ2-6; D ambiguous. CDR3 coding DNA: TGCAGCGTTGAAGATCCGGGTAAAGGGGCCAACGTCCTGACTTTC. Amino acid sequence: CSVEDPGKGANVLTF.